One sample yielded the 29 T cell receptor beta chains listed below, sequenced in a study of blood T cell repertoires in COVID-19 (dated by TCRdb to about 2020). Library preparation used the immunoSEQ multiplex PCR assay. TCRdb limited this immuneACCESS table to in-frame rearrangements with V and J called. A share of clones is missing; checked studies link under half to unresolved V genes, and the rest is unexplained. This sample holds roughly 170,000 clones; about 74% were observed only once. The ten largest clones take up about 3% of the sample. The specimen was peripheral blood. Receptors originate from a woman over 75 with acute or convalescent COVID-19.

The rearrangement links TRBV6-1 to TRBJ2-7, with 7 nucleotides matching TRBD1. V dropped 2 bases and J dropped 5; count of bases not matched to a gene: 9. From germline, CDR1 is MNHNS and CDR2 SASEGT. The CDR3 totals 15 residues. CDR3 nucleotides: TGTGCCAGCAGTGAAAGAAGGGGGCTGTGGAACGAGCAGTACTTC. Protein sequence: CASSERRGLWNEQYF.

V and J are TRBV6-1 and TRBJ1-2; D not certain. The CDR3 runs to 13 residues. Germline V lookup: CDR1 MNHNS, CDR2 SASEGT. Trimming removed 3 bases from V and 4 bases from J, with 9 bases in between. In nucleotides, the CDR3 is TGTGCCAGCAGTGAGCTAACAGTCTATGGCTACACCTTC. Its translation: CASSELTVYGYTF.

There are a few counts of this clone. V usage is TRBV6-5 and J usage is TRBJ1-6; TRBD1 aligns across 9 bases. Germline loops: CDR1 MNHEY, CDR2 SVGAGI. The trim removed 2 bases at V and 9 bases at J, leaving 2 bases unmatched. The length of the CDR3 is 14 residues. The CDR3 nucleotides are TGTGCCAGCAGTTACCAGACAGGGGGTTCACCCCTCCACTTT. It yields the protein CASSYQTGGSPLHF.

The chain employs TRBV10-3 and TRBJ1-2; D gene uncertain. The CDR3 covers 14 residues. Germline CDR1 ENHRY, CDR2 SYGVKD. V was trimmed by 3 bases and J by 8 bases, leaving 16 bases between them. DNA for the CDR3: TGTGCCATCAGTGAATCTGTCCGGGAGAACGGCTACACCTTC. Its protein product is CAISESVRENGYTF.

The chain combines TRBV10-1 with TRBJ2-7, with D maybe TRBD2 (6 bases). CDR1 and CDR2 from the germline V gene are WNHNN and SYGVQD (reference sequence). This CDR3 comprises 13 residues. Trimming pared 2 bases from V and 5 bases from J, leaving 10 bases between. The CDR3 is CASSEGGSDEQYF. The CDR3 DNA is TGCGCCAGCAGTGAGGGGGGGTCGGACGAGCAGTACTTC.

This rearrangement joins TRBV30 to TRBJ2-3; the D gene is possibly TRBD1 (5 bases). Germline loops: CDR1 GTSNPN, CDR2 SVGIG (reference sequence). V shed 2 bases and J shed 8 bases, with 23 bases lying between them. The CDR3 consists of 16 residues. The CDR3 region is CAWSHRSLPTGGTQYF. DNA of the CDR3: TGTGCCTGGAGTCACCGATCCCTCCCCACAGGCGGTACGCAGTATTTT. Using reference TRBV30 and TRBJ2-3 for the parts outside the CDR3, the full variable domain is SQTIHQWPATLVQPVGSPLSLECTVEGTSNPNLYWYRQAAGRGLQLLFYSVGIGQISSEVPQNLSASRPQDRQFILSSKKLLLSDSGFYLCAWSHRSLPTGGTQYFGPGTRLTVL.

The CDR3 protein is CASSQDSGAKNIQYF. CDR3 nucleotides: TGCGCCAGCAGCCAGGACAGTGGAGCCAAAAACATTCAGTACTTC. The gene calls are TRBV4-1 and TRBJ2-4; D is perhaps TRBD1 (6 bases). Germline V gives CDR1 MGHRA, CDR2 YSYEKL. Deletions cut 3 bases from V and 0 bases from J, with 9 bases between. This CDR3 has 15 residues.

A few counts support this clone. V gene TRBV27 combines with J gene TRBJ2-1, with 14 nucleotides matching TRBD2. This CDR3 region has 15 residues. In germline, CDR1 is MNHEY, CDR2 SMNVEV (reference sequence). Trimming at V came to 6 bases and at J to 2 bases, leaving 0 bases not matched to a gene. Here the CDR3 reads CASRGLAGAYNEQFF. The DNA for the CDR3 is TGTGCCAGCAGGGGACTAGCGGGAGCCTACAATGAGCAGTTCTTC.

This sequence joins TRBV6-2 or TRBV6-3 and TRBJ2-7; tentative D call: TRBD2 (5 bases). With 2 bases removed from V and 1 base from J, the gap between germline ends came to 9 bases. This CDR3 contains 14 residues. Germline assignment: CDR1 MNHEY and CDR2 SVGEGT. The CDR3: CASSYLLESYEQYF. The CDR3 DNA is TGTGCCAGCAGTTACCTACTAGAATCCTACGAGCAGTACTTC.

The chain recombines TRBV29-1 with TRBJ2-7; 11 positions match TRBD2. The CDR3 loop spans 14 amino acids. Trimming at V came to 1 base and at J to 6 bases, leaving 5 bases not matched to a gene. Germline lookup yields CDR1 SQVTM and CDR2 ANQGSEA. The CDR3 reads CSVEATSGILEQYF. The DNA for the CDR3 is TGCAGCGTTGAAGCGACTAGCGGGATACTCGAGCAGTACTTC.

This clone appeared a few times. The rearrangement links TRBV7-3 to TRBJ1-3; 7 bases align to TRBD1. The CDR3 totals 15 residues. Germline assignment: CDR1 SGHTA and CDR2 FQGTGA. V dropped 5 bases and J dropped 4; count of bases not matched to a gene: 8. CDR3 bases: TGTGCCAGCAGCACGAGAGGGGGCGACGGAAACACCATATATTTT. Translation gives CASSTRGGDGNTIYF.

Here the CDR3 reads CASNWDSYTGELFF. The CDR3 DNA is TGTGCCAGCAACTGGGACAGTTATACCGGGGAGCTGTTTTTT. The rearrangement links TRBV7-9 to TRBJ2-2; TRBD1 aligns across 7 bases. The V segment lost 7 bases and the J segment 5 bases; nucleotides outside the gene matches: 7. This CDR3 has 14 residues. Germline V gives CDR1 SEHNR, CDR2 FQNEAQ (reference sequence). Together with reference TRBV7-9 and TRBJ2-2, the CDR3 gives the full variable domain: DTGVSQNPRHKITKRGQNVTFRCDPISEHNRLYWYRQTLGQGPEFLTYFQNEAQLEKSRLLSDRFSAERPKGSFSTLEIQRTEQGDSAMYLCASNWDSYTGELFFGEGSRLTVL.

The table lists this clone with a few counts. This chain connects TRBV5-1 to TRBJ2-7; TRBD2 matches at 10 bases. CDR1 is SGHRS and CDR2 is YFSETQ in the germline V gene. V dropped 0 bases and J dropped 3; count of bases not matched to a gene: 6. The length of the CDR3 is 16 residues. The CDR3 DNA follows: TGCGCCAGCAGCTTGGCTTTGTCTAGCGGGAGCTACGAGCAGTACTTC. Translation gives CASSLALSSGSYEQYF.

The rearrangement joins TRBV5-1 to TRBJ2-1; 7 nucleotides agree with TRBD2. CDR1 and CDR2 (germline): SGHRS, YFSETQ. V lost 3 bases, J lost 7 bases, and 7 bases stayed unmatched. The length of the CDR3 is 14 residues. Here the CDR3 DNA reads TGCGCCAGCAGCTCCACCGGGACTACTAATGAGCAGTTCTTC. Translation gives CASSSTGTTNEQFF.

V and J are TRBV19 and TRBJ1-4, with a weak D call TRBD1 (5 bases). Germline V gives CDR1 LNHDA, CDR2 SQIVND (reference sequence). Trimming shortened V by 5 bases and J by 7 bases, and 26 bases separated the two germline ends. The CDR3 has 18 residues. The CDR3: CASSADRARSTIAEKLFF. The CDR3 DNA sequence: TGTGCCAGTAGTGCCGACAGAGCCCGATCCACGATCGCTGAAAAACTGTTTTTT.

The rearrangement uses TRBV28 and TRBJ2-5; a possible D gene is TRBD2 (5 bases). CDR1 is MDHEN and CDR2 is SYDVKM in the germline V gene. Trimming left V 2 bases short and J 1 base short, with 14 bases between. The CDR3 totals 16 residues. The CDR3 DNA follows: TGTGCCAGCAGTTTACAAGCGGCAATCCTCCAAGAGACCCAGTACTTC. Its translation is CASSLQAAILQETQYF. Full variable domain (outside the CDR3, taken from reference TRBV28 and TRBJ2-5): DVKVTQSSRYLVKRTGEKVFLECVQDMDHENMFWYRQDPGLGLRLIYFSYDVKMKEKGDIPEGYSVSREKKERFSLILESASTNQTSMYLCASSLQAAILQETQYFGPGTRLLVL.

The J gene is TRBJ1-1, the V gene TRBV19, with no clear D. V was shortened by 2 bases and J by 9 bases, with 22 bases between the two germline ends. CDR3 length equals 16 residues. Germline-derived CDR1 and CDR2 are LNHDA and SQIVND (reference sequence). CDR3 sequence reads: CASSINVWQENSQAFF. CDR3 DNA sequence: TGTGCCAGTAGTATAAATGTGTGGCAGGAAAATTCCCAAGCTTTCTTT.

This chain connects TRBV6-1 to TRBJ2-1, with 7 bases identical to TRBD2. The J segment lost 2 bases and the V segment lost 2 bases, leaving 6 bases of the junction unmatched. The germline CDR1 and CDR2 sequences are MNHNS and SASEGT. The CDR3 totals 16 residues. The CDR3 DNA follows: TGTGCCAGCAGTGAAATGCGGGAGACCGCCTACAATGAGCAGTTCTTC. Its protein is CASSEMRETAYNEQFF.

CDR3 sequence reads: CASSAWDRGAYGYTF. In DNA, the CDR3 is TGTGCCAGCAGCGCATGGGACAGGGGAGCCTATGGCTACACCTTC. J is TRBJ1-2 and V is TRBV5-4, with 10 bases that match TRBD1. J was trimmed by 4 bases and V by 4 bases; bases with no gene match: 7. The CDR3 loop spans 15 amino acids. Germline V gene data show CDR1 as SGHNT and CDR2 as YYREEE (reference sequence).

V usage is TRBV12-3 or TRBV12-4 and J usage is TRBJ1-2; D gene unclear. The CDR3 length is 13 residues. V was pared by 1 base and J by 4 bases, with 7 bases between. The CDR3 reads CASSLDRSYGYTF. In DNA form, the CDR3 reads TGTGCCAGCAGTTTAGACAGATCCTATGGCTACACCTTC.

V usage is TRBV6-4 and J usage is TRBJ1-6, with D uncertain. Trimming shortened V by 4 bases and J by 8 bases, and 9 bases separated the two germline ends. This CDR3 spans 13 amino acids. Germline CDR1 MRHNA, CDR2 SNTAGT. The CDR3 here is CASSVFEDSPLHF. The CDR3 nucleotides are TGTGCCAGCAGTGTCTTTGAGGATTCACCCCTCCACTTT.

The gene calls are TRBV19 and TRBJ2-7; 9 bases map to TRBD2. Germline loops: CDR1 LNHDA, CDR2 SQIVND (reference sequence). Trimming took 3 bases from V and 0 from J; bases not matched to a gene: 12. The CDR3 runs to 18 residues. CDR3 in amino acids: CASSIETSGLGSSYEQYF. CDR3 coding DNA: TGTGCCAGTAGTATTGAGACTAGCGGCTTGGGAAGCTCCTACGAGCAGTACTTC.

This chain joins TRBV27 and TRBJ1-1; D possibly corresponds to TRBD1 (6 bases). CDR3 length: 16 residues. V dropped 6 bases and J dropped 1 base, with 18 bases sitting between them. Looked up from germline, CDR1 is MNHEY and CDR2 is SMNVEV (reference sequence). CDR3 nucleotide sequence: TGTGCCAGCAGGCCACTCTCCGGGACACAGAACACTGAAGCTTTCTTT. Translated, it gives CASRPLSGTQNTEAFF.

This rearrangement joins TRBV11-2 to TRBJ1-2; D call uncertain. CDR3 length: 13 residues. V shed 3 bases and J shed 8 bases, with 13 bases lying between them. Germline assignment: CDR1 SGHAT and CDR2 FQNNGV. CDR3 amino acids: CASSFGRARGYTF. CDR3 DNA sequence: TGTGCCAGCAGCTTCGGCCGCGCTAGGGGCTACACCTTC.

The chain combines TRBV28 with TRBJ2-5, with D maybe TRBD1 (6 bases). Germline CDR1 is MDHEN and CDR2 is SYDVKM. V was clipped by 2 bases and J by 1 base, with 8 bases between them. There are 14 residues in the CDR3. DNA for the CDR3: TGTGCCAGCAGTTTAGGGGGCGCCCAAGAGACCCAGTACTTC. It yields the protein CASSLGGAQETQYF.

This clone occurred a few times. The J gene is TRBJ2-1, the V gene TRBV7-9; possibly TRBD1 for D (5 bases). CDR1 SEHNR and CDR2 FQNEAQ come from the germline V gene (reference sequence). The V and J ends lost 3 bases and 7 bases respectively, with 10 bases between them. The CDR3 is 13 amino acids. This CDR3 reads CASSFQRGNEQFF. In DNA, the CDR3 is TGTGCCAGCAGCTTCCAAAGGGGTAATGAGCAGTTCTTC.

The chain carries TRBV28 and TRBJ1-1; the D gene is possibly TRBD1 (5 bases). The CDR3 contains 13 residues. V gave up 2 bases and J gave up 6 bases, with 10 bases separating them. Germline CDR1 is MDHEN and CDR2 is SYDVKM. CDR3 nucleotide sequence: TGTGCCAGCAGTTTAAAGGGGCAGGCTGAAGCTTTCTTT. This encodes CASSLKGQAEAFF.

The chain employs TRBV28 and TRBJ1-2, with 8 nucleotides matching TRBD1. J was trimmed by 3 bases and V by 5 bases; bases with no gene match: 2. The CDR3 covers 13 residues. Germline CDR1 reads MDHEN; CDR2 reads SYDVKM. CDR3: CASSADRDYGYTF. CDR3 DNA sequence: TGTGCCAGCAGTGCGGACAGGGACTATGGCTACACCTTC.

The rearrangement links TRBV4-2 to TRBJ1-2; 7 bases agree with TRBD1. The V gene end was trimmed by 3 bases and the J gene end by 8 bases; junction bases not matched to a gene: 12. This CDR3 comprises 15 residues. CDR1 and CDR2 from the germline V gene are LGHNA and YNFKEQ. The CDR3 region is CASSQAPPGGDGYTF. The CDR3 DNA reads TGTGCCAGCAGCCAGGCCCCCCCAGGGGGTGACGGCTACACCTTC.